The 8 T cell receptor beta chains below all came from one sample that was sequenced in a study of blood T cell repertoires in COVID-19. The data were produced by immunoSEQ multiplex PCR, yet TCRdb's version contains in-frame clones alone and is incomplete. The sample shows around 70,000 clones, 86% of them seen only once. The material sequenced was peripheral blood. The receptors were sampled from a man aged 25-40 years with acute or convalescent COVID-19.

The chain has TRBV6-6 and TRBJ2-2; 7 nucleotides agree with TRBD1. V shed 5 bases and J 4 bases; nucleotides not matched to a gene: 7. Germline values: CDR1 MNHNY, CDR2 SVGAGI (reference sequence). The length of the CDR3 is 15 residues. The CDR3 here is CASSIRQGTTGELFF. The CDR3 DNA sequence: TGTGCCAGCAGTATACGACAGGGCACCACCGGGGAGCTGTTTTTT.

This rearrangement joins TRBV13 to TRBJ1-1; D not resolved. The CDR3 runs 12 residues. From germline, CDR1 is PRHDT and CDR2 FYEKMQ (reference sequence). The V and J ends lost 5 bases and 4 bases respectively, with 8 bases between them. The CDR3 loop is CASSLRGTEAFF. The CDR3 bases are TGTGCCAGCAGCCTCAGAGGCACTGAAGCTTTCTTT.

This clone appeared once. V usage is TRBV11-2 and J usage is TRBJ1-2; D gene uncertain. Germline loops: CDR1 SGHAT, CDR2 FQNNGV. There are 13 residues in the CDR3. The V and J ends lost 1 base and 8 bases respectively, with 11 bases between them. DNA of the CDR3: TGTGCCAGCAGCTTAGTATCGGTCGGGGGCTACACCTTC. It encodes CASSLVSVGGYTF. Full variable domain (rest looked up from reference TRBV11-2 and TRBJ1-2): EAGVAQSPRYKIIEKRQSVAFWCNPISGHATLYWYQQILGQGPKLLIQFQNNGVVDDSQLPKDRFSAERLKGVDSTLKIQPAKLEDSAVYLCASSLVSVGGYTFGSGTRLTVV.

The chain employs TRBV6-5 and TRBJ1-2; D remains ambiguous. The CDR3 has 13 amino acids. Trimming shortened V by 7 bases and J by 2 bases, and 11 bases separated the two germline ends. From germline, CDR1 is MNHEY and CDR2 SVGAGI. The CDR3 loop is CASNRQANYGYTF. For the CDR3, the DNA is TGTGCCAGCAACCGGCAGGCCAACTATGGCTACACCTTC.

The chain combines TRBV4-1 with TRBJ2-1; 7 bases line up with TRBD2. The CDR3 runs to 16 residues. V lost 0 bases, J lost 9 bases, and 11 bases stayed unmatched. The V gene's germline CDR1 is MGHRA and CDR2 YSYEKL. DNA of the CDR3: TGCGCCAGCAGCCAAGAGGGGAGGGGCCGCATTGGTGAGCAGTTCTTC. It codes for CASSQEGRGRIGEQFF.

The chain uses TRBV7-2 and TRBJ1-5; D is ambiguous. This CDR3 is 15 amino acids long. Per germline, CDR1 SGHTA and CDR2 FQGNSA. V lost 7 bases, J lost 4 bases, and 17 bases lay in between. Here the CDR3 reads CASTNGRAGNQPQHF. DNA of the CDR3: TGTGCCAGCACAAACGGACGGGCGGGGAATCAGCCCCAGCATTTT.

CDR3 coding DNA: TGTGCCACCGTGGTAGCGGGAGGAGGCACCGGGGAGCTGTTTTTT. Encoded protein: CATVVAGGGTGELFF. The chain links TRBV6-6 to TRBJ2-2; 10 bases map to TRBD2. The CDR3 runs to 15 residues. Germline CDR1 is MNHNY and CDR2 is SVGAGI (reference sequence). Germline trimming cut 10 bases from V and 4 bases from J; bases unmatched to any gene: 9.

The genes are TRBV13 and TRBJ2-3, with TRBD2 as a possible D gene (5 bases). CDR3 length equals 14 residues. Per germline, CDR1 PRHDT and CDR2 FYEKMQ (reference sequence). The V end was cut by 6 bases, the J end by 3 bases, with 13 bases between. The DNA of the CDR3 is TGTGCCAGCAGACCGTTTTCGGGGACAGATACGCAGTATTTT. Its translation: CASRPFSGTDTQYF.